These 5 T cell receptor beta chains came from one sample sequenced in a study of cytomegalovirus exposure and HLA in healthy donors. The PCR made use of 60 Vbeta and 13 Jbeta primers. TCRdb keeps only in-frame clones here, not all; method: immunoSEQ multiplex PCR. The table includes 150,000 or so clones, 65% to 80% detected once. What was sequenced was PBMCs. All receptors derive from a man in his forties in good health and CMV-seropositive.

This clone was detected only once. The chain has TRBV11-3 and TRBJ2-1; D not certain. CDR1 is SGHNT, CDR2 YENEEA, per germline. CDR3 length: 14 amino acids. V was cut by 0 bases and J by 5 bases, with 8 bases left in between. The CDR3 loop is CASSLDSRHNEQFF. The CDR3 region has the DNA TGTGCCAGCAGCTTAGATTCCAGGCACAATGAGCAGTTCTTC.

The chain is built from TRBV13 and TRBJ1-3; the match to TRBD1 covers 7 bases. Trimming at V came to 5 bases and at J to 6 bases, leaving 4 bases not matched to a gene. The length of the CDR3 is 13 residues. Per the germline V gene, CDR1 is PRHDT and CDR2 is FYEKMQ (reference sequence). CDR3 coding DNA: TGTGCCAGCAGCCTGGGACAGAAAAACACCATATATTTT. Its translation is CASSLGQKNTIYF.

This clone turned up a few times. This chain joins TRBV7-6 and TRBJ1-5, with unresolved D. In germline, CDR1 is SGHVS, CDR2 FNYEAQ. Trimming took off 3 bases at V and 10 bases at J, with 7 bases between the two ends. The CDR3 has 11 residues. CDR3 in DNA: TGTGCCAGCAGCTTCGGTAAACCCCAGCATTTT. It specifies CASSFGKPQHF.

This clone was recorded a few times. This same CDR3 is encoded by further DNA sequences in the sample. The J gene is TRBJ2-3, the V gene TRBV5-1, with D uncertain. With 0 bases removed from V and 0 bases from J, the gap between germline ends came to 5 bases. The CDR3 length is 14 residues. The V gene's germline CDR1 is SGHRS and CDR2 YFSETQ. CDR3 nucleotide sequence: TGCGCCAGCAGCTTGGGGGCTAGCACAGATACGCAGTATTTT. Translating it yields CASSLGASTDTQYF.

The V and J genes are TRBV15 and TRBJ1-5; D is ambiguous. Per the germline V gene, CDR1 is LNHNV and CDR2 is YYDKDF (reference sequence). The CDR3 is 15 amino acids. V was shortened by 4 bases and J by 6 bases, with 16 bases between the two germline ends. CDR3 DNA sequence: TGTGCCACCAGCACCTCAGCGCTCCCTGGTCAGCCCCAGCATTTT. Translating gives CATSTSALPGQPQHF.